This T cell receptor (beta chain) is from a study of blood T cell repertoires in COVID-19. The CDR3 has 15 residues. V was clipped by 8 bases and J by 6 bases, with 20 bases between them. Germline CDR1 LNHDA, CDR2 SQIVND (reference sequence). Profiled with immunoSEQ multiplex PCR; TCRdb holds only in-frame clones, not every one. The sample consists of over 200,000 clones, 80% to 95% of them appearing once. The gene calls are TRBV19 and TRBJ2-1, with D perhaps matching TRBD2 (6 bases). The sequencing sample was made of peripheral blood. The clonotype comes from a man in his sixties with COVID-19, enrolled during active disease. The chain's CDR3 is CASRQGMTSLNEQFF. CDR3 DNA: TGTGCCAGTCGTCAGGGAATGACTAGTCTCAATGAGCAGTTCTTC.